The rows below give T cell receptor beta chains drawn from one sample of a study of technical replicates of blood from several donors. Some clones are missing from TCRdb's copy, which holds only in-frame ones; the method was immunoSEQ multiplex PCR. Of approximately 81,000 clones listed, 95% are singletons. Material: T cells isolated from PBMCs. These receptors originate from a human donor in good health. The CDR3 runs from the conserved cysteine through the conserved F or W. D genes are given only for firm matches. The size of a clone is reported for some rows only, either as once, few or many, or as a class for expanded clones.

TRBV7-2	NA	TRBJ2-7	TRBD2	TGTGCCAGCAGCACTCCTAGCGGGCCTTCCTACGAGCAGTACTTC	CASSTPSGPSYEQYF
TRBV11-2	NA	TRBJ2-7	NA	TGTGCCAGCAGCCCCGGTTACGAGCAGTACTTC	CASSPGYEQYF
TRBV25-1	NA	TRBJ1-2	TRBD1	TGTGCCAGCAGTGAACCAGGGACAGGGGGCGACTATGGCTACACCTTC	CASSEPGTGGDYGYTF
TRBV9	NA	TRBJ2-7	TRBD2	TGTGCCAGCAGCCCCTACCGGACTAGCGTCTACGAGCAGTACTTC	CASSPYRTSVYEQYF
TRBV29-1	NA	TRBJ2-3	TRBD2	TGCAGCGTTGAAGGGCTTACTAGCGGGAGCGGAAATACGCAGTATTTT	CSVEGLTSGSGNTQYF
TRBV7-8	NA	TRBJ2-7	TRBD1	TGTGCCAGCAGCTTAGGGCCGGGACAGAAGGTCGACGAGCAGTACTTC	CASSLGPGQKVDEQYF
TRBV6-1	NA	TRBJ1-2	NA	TGTGCCAGCGTCCTGGGGGGGTTGGACTATGGCTACACCTTC	CASVLGGLDYGYTF
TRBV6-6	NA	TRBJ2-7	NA	TGTGCCAGCAGTTACTCAGGGGAAGGGGACGAGCAGTACTTC	CASSYSGEGDEQYF
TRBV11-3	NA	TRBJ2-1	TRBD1	TGTGCCAGCAGAAAAACCCCGGGACAGACTTACAATGAGCAGTTCTTC	CASRKTPGQTYNEQFF
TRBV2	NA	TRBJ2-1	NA	TGTGCCAGCAGTGAAAGGGGCGCCCCGAGCTCCTACAATGAGCAGTTCTTC	CASSERGAPSSYNEQFF
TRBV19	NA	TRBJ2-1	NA	TGTGCCAGTAGTATAGACTGGCGGGACCTCTCCTACAATGAGCAGTTCTTC	CASSIDWRDLSYNEQFF
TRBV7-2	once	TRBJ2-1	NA	TGTGCCAGCAGCCCCGCGCACGGCGGTTCCCAGTTCTTC	CASSPAHGGSQFF
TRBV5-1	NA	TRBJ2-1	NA	TGCGCCAGCAGCCCCGACGGACTCTACAATGAGCAGTTCTTC	CASSPDGLYNEQFF
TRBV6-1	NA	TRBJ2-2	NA	TGTGCCAGCAGTGAAGTATTCGGGACGAACACCGGGGAGCTGTTTTTT	CASSEVFGTNTGELFF
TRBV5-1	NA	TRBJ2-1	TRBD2	TGCGCCAGCAGCTTGACTAGCGTGACTACCTACAATGAGCAGTTCTTC	CASSLTSVTTYNEQFF
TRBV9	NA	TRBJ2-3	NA	TGTGCCAGCAGCGTAACCAACAGGGAAACAGATACGCAGTATTTT	CASSVTNRETDTQYF
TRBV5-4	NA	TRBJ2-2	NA	TGTGCCAGCAGCTTTGAGTACACCGGGGAGCTGTTTTTT	CASSFEYTGELFF
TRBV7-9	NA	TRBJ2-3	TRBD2	TGTGCCAGCAGCTCCGGGCGGGCTAGCGGGATTAGCACAGATACGCAGTATTTT	CASSSGRASGISTDTQYF
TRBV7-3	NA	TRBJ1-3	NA	TGTGCCAGCAGCCCCCAAACAGGGCTTTGTGGAAACACCATATATTTT	CASSPQTGLCGNTIYF
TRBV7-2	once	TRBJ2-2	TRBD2	TGTGCCAGCAGCATGACTAGCGGAGGGATCGGGGAGCTGTTTTTT	CASSMTSGGIGELFF
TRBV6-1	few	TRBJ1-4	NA	TGTGCCAGCAGTGAGGAGGGGTTACCCTCACATGAAAAACTGTTTTTT	CASSEEGLPSHEKLFF
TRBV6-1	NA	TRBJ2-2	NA	TGTGCCAGCCGCCCCGACAGTACAGCCGGGGAGCTGTTTTTT	CASRPDSTAGELFF
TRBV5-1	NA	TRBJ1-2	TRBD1	TGCGCCAGCAGCTACGGGACAGGGGATACGGGAGGCTACACCTTC	CASSYGTGDTGGYTF
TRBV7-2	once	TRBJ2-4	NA	TGTGCCAGCAGCTTGGCGTCAGGGGTGGGAGACATTCAGTACTTC	CASSLASGVGDIQYF
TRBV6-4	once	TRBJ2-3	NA	TGTGCCAGCAGTGAGGAGGTGGGCACAGATACGCAGTATTTT	CASSEEVGTDTQYF
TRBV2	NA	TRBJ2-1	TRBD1	TGTGCCAGCAGTGCGACAGGGTTTTTTATTAATGAGCAGTTCTTC	CASSATGFFINEQFF
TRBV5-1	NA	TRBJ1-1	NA	TGCGCCAGCAGCTTTGCGCGGGTGAACACTGAAGCTTTCTTT	CASSFARVNTEAFF
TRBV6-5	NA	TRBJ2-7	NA	TGTGCCAGCAGGGAGCAAAGGGGCGAGCAGTACTTC	CASREQRGEQYF
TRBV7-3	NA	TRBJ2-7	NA	TGTGCCAGCAGCCCTAGGAGGCTAGCGGAGCAGTACTTC	CASSPRRLAEQYF
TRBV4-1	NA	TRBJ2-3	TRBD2	TGCGCCAGCAGCCTTACTAGCGGACACACAGATACGCAGTATTTT	CASSLTSGHTDTQYF
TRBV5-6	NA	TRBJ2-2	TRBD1	TGTGCCAGCAGCTGGGGACAGGGTAACACCGGGGAGCTGTTTTTT	CASSWGQGNTGELFF
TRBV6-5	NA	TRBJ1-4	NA	TGTGCCAGCAGCCCCCGGGGAGAAAAACTGTTTTTT	CASSPRGEKLFF
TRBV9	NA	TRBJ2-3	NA	TGTGCCAGCAGCGTGGGGCTGACAGATACGCAGTATTTT	CASSVGLTDTQYF
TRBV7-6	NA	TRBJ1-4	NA	TGTGCCAGCAGCCACAGTAAAGCGGGAGATGAAAAACTGTTTTTT	CASSHSKAGDEKLFF
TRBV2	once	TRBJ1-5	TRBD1	TGTGCCAGCAAGACAGGGTTTTATAGCAATCAGCCCCAGCATTTT	CASKTGFYSNQPQHF
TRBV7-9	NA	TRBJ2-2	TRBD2	TGTGCCAGCAGCCGTAGCGGGAGGGCCGGGGAGCTGTTTTTT	CASSRSGRAGELFF
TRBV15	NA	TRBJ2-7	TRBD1	TGTGCCACCAGCCCGAGAAGTGACAGGGGTCACTACGAGCAGTACTTC	CATSPRSDRGHYEQYF
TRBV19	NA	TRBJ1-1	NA	TGTGCCAGTAGTATCAGGGTGTTCACTGAAGCTTTCTTT	CASSIRVFTEAFF
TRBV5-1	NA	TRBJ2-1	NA	TGCGCCAGCAGCATCGACCGAAATGGGCATGAGCAGTTCTTC	CASSIDRNGHEQFF
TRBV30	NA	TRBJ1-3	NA	TGTGCCTGGAGTGTACGGTCTGCGGGACTCGGCGGCGGCACCATATATTTT	CAWSVRSAGLGGGTIYF
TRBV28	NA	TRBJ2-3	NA	TGTGCCAGCAGTTTATCTAGCACAGATACGCAGTATTTT	CASSLSSTDTQYF
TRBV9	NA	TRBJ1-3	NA	TGTGCCAGCAGCCCGTTCGAGGTTGGAAACACCATATATTTT	CASSPFEVGNTIYF
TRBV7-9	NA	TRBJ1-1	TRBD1	TGTGCGGGACAGGGGAACACTGAAGCTTTCTTT	CAGQGNTEAFF
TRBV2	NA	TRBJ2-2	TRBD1	TGTGCCAGCAGTGGTACAGGGGGAGGAATCACCGGGGAGCTGTTTTTT	CASSGTGGGITGELFF
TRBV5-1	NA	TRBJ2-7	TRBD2	TGCGCCAGCAGCGAGCTCGTCGGGAGGTCCACCTACGAGCAGTACTTC	CASSELVGRSTYEQYF
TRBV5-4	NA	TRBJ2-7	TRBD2	TGTGCCAGCAGCTGGGGGACTAGCGGGATTAACGAGCAGTACTTC	CASSWGTSGINEQYF
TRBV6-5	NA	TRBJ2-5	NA	TGTGCCAGCAGTTACTCGAGGAAGACCCAGTACTTC	CASSYSRKTQYF
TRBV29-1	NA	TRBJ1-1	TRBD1	TGCAGCATTCGACAGGGGCTAAACACTGAAGCTTTCTTT	CSIRQGLNTEAFF
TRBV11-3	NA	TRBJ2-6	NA	TGTGCCAGCACCTCCTCTGGGGCCAACGTCCTGACTTTC	CASTSSGANVLTF
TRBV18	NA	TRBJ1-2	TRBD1	TGTGCCAGCTCACCGACAGGGGGCTATGGCTACACCTTC	CASSPTGGYGYTF
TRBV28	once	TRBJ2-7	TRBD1	TGTGCCAGCAGTTTCCCCGGACAGGGTAGCTACGAGCAGTACTTC	CASSFPGQGSYEQYF
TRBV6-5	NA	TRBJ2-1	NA	TGTGCCAGCAGGGTAGGAGGGCCCAATGAGCAGTTCTTC	CASRVGGPNEQFF